This T cell receptor (beta chain) was identified during a study of blood T cell repertoires in COVID-19. Study-level background: Some COVID-19 samples were acute and others convalescent; all came from the United States, Italy and Spain.

In assigning cohorts, the study relied on participant-reported clinical history. Sequenced by immunoSEQ multiplex PCR; TCRdb stores in-frame clones only, minus some. The data contain around 310,000 clones, 88% of them seen just once; the ten biggest clones take up under 6%. Sequenced sample: PBMCs or T cells enriched from blood (not recorded which). The TCR was taken from a man aged 30-40 years who had recovered from COVID-19.

The CDR3 DNA reads as TGTGCCAGCAGCGCCCCGACAGGGGCGCAAGATACGCAGTATTTT. Translation gives CASSAPTGAQDTQYF. The chain carries TRBV9 and TRBJ2-3; TRBD1 matches at 8 bases. V gave up 3 bases and J gave up 5 bases; unmatched junction bases: 8. Per germline, CDR1 SGDLS and CDR2 YYNGEE. CDR3 size: 15 residues.